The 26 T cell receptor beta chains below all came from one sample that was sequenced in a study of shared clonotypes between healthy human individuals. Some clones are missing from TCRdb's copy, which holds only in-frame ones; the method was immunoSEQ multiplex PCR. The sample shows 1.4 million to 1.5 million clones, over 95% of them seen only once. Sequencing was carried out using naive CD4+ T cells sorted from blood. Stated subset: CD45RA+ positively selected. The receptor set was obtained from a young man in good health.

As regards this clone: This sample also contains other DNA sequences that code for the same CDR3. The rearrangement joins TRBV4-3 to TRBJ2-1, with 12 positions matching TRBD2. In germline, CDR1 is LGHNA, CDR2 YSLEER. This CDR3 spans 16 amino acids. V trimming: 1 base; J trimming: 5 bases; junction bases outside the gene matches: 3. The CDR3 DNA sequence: TGCGCCAGCAGCCAAGGAGGACTAGCGGGGAACAATGAGCAGTTCTTC. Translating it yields CASSQGGLAGNNEQFF.

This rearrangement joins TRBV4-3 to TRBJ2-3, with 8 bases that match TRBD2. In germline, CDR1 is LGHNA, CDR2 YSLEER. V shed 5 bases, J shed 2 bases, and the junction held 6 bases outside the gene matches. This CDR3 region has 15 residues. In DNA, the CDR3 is TGCGCCAGCAGCGAACTAGCGGCCGACACAGATACGCAGTATTTT. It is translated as CASSELAADTDTQYF.

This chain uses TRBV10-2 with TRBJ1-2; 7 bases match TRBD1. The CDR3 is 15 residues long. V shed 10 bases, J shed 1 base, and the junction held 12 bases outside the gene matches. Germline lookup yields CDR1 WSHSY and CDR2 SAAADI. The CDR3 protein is CATSEGAHHNYGYTF. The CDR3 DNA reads TGCGCCACCTCCGAGGGGGCTCACCATAACTATGGCTACACCTTC.

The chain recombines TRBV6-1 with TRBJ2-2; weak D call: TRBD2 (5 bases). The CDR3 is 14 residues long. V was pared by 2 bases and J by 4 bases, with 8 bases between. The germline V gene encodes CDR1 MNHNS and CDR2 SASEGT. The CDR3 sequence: CASSELRATGELFF. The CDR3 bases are TGTGCCAGCAGTGAATTGAGGGCCACCGGGGAGCTGTTTTTT.

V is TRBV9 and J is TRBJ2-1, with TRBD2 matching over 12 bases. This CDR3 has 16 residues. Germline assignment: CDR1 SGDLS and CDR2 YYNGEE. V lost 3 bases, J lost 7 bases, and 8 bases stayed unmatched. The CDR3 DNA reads TGTGCCAGCAGCGGCCTGGGACTAGCGGGTTTTAATGAGCAGTTCTTC. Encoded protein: CASSGLGLAGFNEQFF.

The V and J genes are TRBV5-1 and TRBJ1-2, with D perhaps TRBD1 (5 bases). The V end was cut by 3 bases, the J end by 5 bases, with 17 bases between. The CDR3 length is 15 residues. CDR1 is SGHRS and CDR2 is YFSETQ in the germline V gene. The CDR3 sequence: CASSSGRDRPYGYTF. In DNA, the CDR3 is TGCGCCAGCAGCTCCGGTCGGGACCGACCTTATGGCTACACCTTC.

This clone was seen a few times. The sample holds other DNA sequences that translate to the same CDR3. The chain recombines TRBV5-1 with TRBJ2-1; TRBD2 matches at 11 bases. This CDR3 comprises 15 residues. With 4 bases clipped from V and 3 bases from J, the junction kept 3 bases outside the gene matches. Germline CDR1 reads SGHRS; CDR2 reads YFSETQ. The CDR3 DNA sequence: TGCGCCAGCAGCACGGGACTAGCGGACTACAATGAGCAGTTCTTC. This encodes CASSTGLADYNEQFF.

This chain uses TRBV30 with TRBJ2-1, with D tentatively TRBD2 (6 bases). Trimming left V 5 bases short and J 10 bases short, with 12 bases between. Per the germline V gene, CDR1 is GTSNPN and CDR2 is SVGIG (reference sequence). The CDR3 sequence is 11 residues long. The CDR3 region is CAWGRIAEQFF. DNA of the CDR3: TGTGCCTGGGGGAGGATAGCGGAGCAGTTCTTC.

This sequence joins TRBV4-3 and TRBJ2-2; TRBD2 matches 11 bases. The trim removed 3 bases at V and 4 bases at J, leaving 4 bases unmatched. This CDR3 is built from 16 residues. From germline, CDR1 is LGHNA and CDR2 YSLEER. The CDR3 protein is CASSHLAGGGTGELFF. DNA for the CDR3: TGCGCCAGCAGCCACCTAGCGGGAGGCGGCACCGGGGAGCTGTTTTTT.

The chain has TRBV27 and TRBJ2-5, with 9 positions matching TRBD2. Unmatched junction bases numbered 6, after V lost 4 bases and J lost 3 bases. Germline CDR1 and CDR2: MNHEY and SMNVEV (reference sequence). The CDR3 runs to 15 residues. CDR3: CASSSRLAAKETQYF. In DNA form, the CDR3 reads TGTGCCAGCAGTTCGAGACTAGCGGCGAAAGAGACCCAGTACTTC.

CDR3 bases: TGTGCCAGCAGCTTTCCCGGGGACAGAGACAATGAGCAGTTCTTC. The encoded protein is CASSFPGDRDNEQFF. This chain joins TRBV5-4 and TRBJ2-1; 7 nucleotides line up with TRBD1. Germline CDR1 is SGHNT and CDR2 is YYREEE (reference sequence). J lost 5 bases, V lost 2 bases, and 7 bases had no gene match. The CDR3 extends over 15 amino acids.

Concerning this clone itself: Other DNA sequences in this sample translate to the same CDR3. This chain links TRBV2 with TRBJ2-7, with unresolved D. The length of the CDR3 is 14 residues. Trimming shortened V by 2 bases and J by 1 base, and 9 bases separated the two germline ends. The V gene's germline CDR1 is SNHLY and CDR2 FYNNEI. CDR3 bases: TGTGCCAGCAGTGAACAAGGCGTTTCCTACGAGCAGTACTTC. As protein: CASSEQGVSYEQYF.

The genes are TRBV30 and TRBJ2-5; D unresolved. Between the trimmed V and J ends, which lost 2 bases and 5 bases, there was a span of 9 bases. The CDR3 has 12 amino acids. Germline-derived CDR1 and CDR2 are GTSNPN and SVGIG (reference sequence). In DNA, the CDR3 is TGTGCCTGGAGTCTTTCGTTGGAGACCCAGTACTTC. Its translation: CAWSLSLETQYF.

Here the CDR3 reads CASSRSGGTYNEQFF. CDR3 coding DNA: TGTGCCAGCAGCCGTAGCGGGGGCACCTACAATGAGCAGTTCTTC. The chain is built from TRBV7-2 and TRBJ2-1, with 9 bases identical to TRBD2. After removal of 5 bases from V and 2 bases from J, the junction contained 4 bases not matched to a gene. This CDR3 contains 15 residues. Germline CDR1 SGHTA, CDR2 FQGNSA.

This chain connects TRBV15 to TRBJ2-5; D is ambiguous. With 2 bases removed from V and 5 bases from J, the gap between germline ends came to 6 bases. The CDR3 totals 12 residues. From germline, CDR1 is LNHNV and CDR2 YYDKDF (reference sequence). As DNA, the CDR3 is TGTGCCACCAGCAGATTGGGGGAGACCCAGTACTTC. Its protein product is CATSRLGETQYF.

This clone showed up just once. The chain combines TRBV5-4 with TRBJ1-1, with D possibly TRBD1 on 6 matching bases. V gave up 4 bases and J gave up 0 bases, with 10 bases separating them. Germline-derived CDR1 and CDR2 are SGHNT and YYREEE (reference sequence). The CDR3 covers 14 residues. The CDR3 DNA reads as TGTGCCAGCAGCGACGGACAGCTGAACACTGAAGCTTTCTTT. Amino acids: CASSDGQLNTEAFF.

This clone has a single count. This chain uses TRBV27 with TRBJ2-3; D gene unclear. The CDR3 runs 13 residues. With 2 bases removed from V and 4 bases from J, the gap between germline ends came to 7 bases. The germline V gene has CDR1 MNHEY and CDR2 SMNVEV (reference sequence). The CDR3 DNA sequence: TGTGCCAGCAGTTTACGTCGCTCAGATACGCAGTATTTT. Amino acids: CASSLRRSDTQYF.

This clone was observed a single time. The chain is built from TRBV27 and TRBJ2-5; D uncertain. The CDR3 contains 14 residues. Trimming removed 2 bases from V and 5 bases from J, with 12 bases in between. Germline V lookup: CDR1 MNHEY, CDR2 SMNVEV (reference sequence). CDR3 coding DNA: TGTGCCAGCAGTTTAATTCCAACGGCGGAGACCCAGTACTTC. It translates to CASSLIPTAETQYF.

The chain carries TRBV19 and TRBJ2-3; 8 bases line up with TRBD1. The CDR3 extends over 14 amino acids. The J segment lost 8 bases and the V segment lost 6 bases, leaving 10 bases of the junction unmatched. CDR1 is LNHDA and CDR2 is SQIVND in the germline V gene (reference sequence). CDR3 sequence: CASSFQGAQGTQYF. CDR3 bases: TGTGCCAGTAGCTTTCAGGGGGCGCAGGGTACGCAGTATTTT.

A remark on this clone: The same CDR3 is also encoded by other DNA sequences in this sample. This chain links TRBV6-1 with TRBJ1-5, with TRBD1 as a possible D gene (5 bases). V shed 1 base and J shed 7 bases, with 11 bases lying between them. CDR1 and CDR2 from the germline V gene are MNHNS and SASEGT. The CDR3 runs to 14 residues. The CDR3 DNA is TGTGCCAGCAGTGAAGGGCAGGGTGGGCAGCCCCAGCATTTT. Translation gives CASSEGQGGQPQHF.

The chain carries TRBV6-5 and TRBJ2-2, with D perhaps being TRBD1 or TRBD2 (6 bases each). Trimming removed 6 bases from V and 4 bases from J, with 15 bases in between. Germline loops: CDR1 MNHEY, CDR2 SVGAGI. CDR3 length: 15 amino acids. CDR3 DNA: TGTGCCAGCAGCCACTTCGGGGGCGGCACCGGGGAGCTGTTTTTT. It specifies CASSHFGGGTGELFF.

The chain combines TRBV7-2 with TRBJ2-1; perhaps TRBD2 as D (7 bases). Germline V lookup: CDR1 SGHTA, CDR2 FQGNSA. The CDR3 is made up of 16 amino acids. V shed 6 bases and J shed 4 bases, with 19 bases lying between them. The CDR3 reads CASRPVWGRGYNEQFF. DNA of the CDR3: TGTGCCAGCAGGCCCGTTTGGGGGAGGGGGTACAATGAGCAGTTCTTC.

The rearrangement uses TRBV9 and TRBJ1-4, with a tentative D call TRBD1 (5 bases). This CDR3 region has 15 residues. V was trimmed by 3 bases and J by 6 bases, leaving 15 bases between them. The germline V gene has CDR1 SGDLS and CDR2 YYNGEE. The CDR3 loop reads CASSATGTSHEKLFF. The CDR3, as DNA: TGTGCCAGCAGCGCCACCGGGACCTCCCATGAAAAACTGTTTTTT.

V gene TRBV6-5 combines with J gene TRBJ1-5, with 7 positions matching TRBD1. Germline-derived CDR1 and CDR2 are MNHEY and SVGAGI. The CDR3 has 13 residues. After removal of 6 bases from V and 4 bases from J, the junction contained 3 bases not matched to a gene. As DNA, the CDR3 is TGTGCCAGCAGGGGGACAGTGAATCAGCCCCAGCATTTT. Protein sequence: CASRGTVNQPQHF.

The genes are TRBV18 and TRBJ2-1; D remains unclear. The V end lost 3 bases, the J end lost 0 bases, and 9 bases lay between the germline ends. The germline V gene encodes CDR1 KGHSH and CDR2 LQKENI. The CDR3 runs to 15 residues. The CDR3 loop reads CASSPRFSSYNEQFF. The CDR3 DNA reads TGTGCCAGCTCACCCCGGTTTAGCTCCTACAATGAGCAGTTCTTC.

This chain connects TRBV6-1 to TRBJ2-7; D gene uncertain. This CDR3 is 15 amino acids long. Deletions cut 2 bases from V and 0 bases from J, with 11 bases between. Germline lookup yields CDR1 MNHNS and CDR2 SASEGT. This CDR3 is CASSEYQALSYEQYF. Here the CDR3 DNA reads TGTGCCAGCAGTGAATATCAGGCCCTCTCCTACGAGCAGTACTTC.